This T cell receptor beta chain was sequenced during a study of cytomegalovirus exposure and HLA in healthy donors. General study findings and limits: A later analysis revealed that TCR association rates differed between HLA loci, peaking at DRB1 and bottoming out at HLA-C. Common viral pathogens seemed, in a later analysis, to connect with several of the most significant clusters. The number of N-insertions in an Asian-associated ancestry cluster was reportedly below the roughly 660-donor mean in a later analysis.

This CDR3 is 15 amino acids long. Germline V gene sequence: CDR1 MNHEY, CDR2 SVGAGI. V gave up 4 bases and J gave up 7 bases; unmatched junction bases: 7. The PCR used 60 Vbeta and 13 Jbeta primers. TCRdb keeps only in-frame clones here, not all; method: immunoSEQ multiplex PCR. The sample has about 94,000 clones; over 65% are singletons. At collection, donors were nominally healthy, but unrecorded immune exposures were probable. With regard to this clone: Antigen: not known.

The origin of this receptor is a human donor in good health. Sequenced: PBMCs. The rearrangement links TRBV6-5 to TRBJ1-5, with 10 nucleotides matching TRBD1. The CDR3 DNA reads TGTGCCAGCAGTTCGACAGGGGGCGTGGGACAGCCCCAGCATTTT. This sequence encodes CASSSTGGVGQPQHF.